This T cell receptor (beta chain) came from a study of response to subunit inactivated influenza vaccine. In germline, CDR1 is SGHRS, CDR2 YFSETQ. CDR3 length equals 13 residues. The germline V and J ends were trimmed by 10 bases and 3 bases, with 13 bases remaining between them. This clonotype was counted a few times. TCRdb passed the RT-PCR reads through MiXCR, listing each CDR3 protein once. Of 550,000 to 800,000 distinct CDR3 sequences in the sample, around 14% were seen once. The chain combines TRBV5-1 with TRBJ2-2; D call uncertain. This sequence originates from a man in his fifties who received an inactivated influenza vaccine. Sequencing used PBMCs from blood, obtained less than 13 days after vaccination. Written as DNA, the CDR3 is TGCGCCTCTGACCCCGCGGACACCGGGGAGCTGTTTTTT. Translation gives CASDPADTGELFF.